This TCR beta chain was recorded in a study of blood T cell repertoires in COVID-19 (dated by TCRdb to the early 2020s). Concerning the study at large: Collaborator samples came from the United States, Italy and Spain and covered acute and convalescent phases of COVID-19. The samples were drawn from the first 160 participants of the ongoing ImmuneRACE study and from 950 to 1,500 subjects provided by 6 global collaborators. Nearly every sample came with metadata listing a de-identified subject ID, COVID-19 status, age in years and sex. Where available, HLA class I and class II types were taken from metadata supplied by the sample provider and were not determined by assay-based typing. The prospective study material was composed of cDNA or gDNA derived from T cells, B-cell-depleted T cells, or PBMCs. Deeply sampled blood TCRbeta repertoires from subjects exposed to, actively infected with, or recovered from COVID-19 were included in the dataset. A freely available public database, intended as a resource for researchers studying the immune response to SARS-CoV-2, is where the repertoires were released.

Enrolling through a virtual design, the prospective study's participants ranged in age from roughly 18 to 95 years and lived across 24 United States geographic areas. In the prospective study, cohorts were assigned on the basis of participant-reported clinical history obtained from a screening survey and a study questionnaire. For ImmuneRACE Cohort 3, a participant was defined as recovered based on two consecutive negative NP/OP PCR tests, clearance by a healthcare professional, or resolution of symptoms. Mobile phlebotomists in the prospective study collected whole blood, serum and a nasopharyngeal or oropharyngeal swab from every participant. Prospective study participants could optionally give additional blood draws and questionnaires over a roughly two-month period. Prospective study blood samples were shipped either frozen or at room temperature before DNA extraction. Broad study findings and their caveats: Clinical and demographic metadata were provided uncurated, with the amount varying by source and participant.

Notes on this clone: The clone's antigen remains unknown. Base qualities are missing; no much larger clone stands one base away.

TCRbeta CDR3 regions were amplified from genomic DNA by means of the immunoSEQ Assay, a bias-controlled multiplex PCR. As for the authors' bioinformatics: The number of nucleated cells in each sample was estimated from the amplification of reference gene primers within the assay. To quantify the absolute abundance of each unique TCRbeta CDR3 rearrangement, sequence reads were collapsed and filtered. Productive Simpson clonality was computed per sample as the square root of Simpson's diversity index over productive rearrangements. The table was pulled from immuneACCESS by TCRdb, which kept in-frame rearrangements only. Such tables lose some clones; where checked, under half of the loss comes from unresolved V genes, and the rest has no known cause. The V and J calls and clone size are taken from that table; D and trimming were inferred from the DNA. The sample table shows approximately 250,000 clones, and roughly 87% are seen once. Of the sample, around 0.9% is held by the ten largest clones.

Trimming at the junction amounts to 5 bases on V and 5 bases on J, and the germline ends lie 10 bases apart. From its cysteine to its phenylalanine, the CDR3 spans 13 amino acids. The CDR3 DNA has 39 bases and is translated from base 1. Sequenced sample: PBMCs or T cells enriched from blood (not recorded which). The TCR originated in a woman aged 25 to 45 who had recovered from COVID-19. The rearrangement joined TRBV12-3 or TRBV12-4 to TRBJ1-5; the D region possibly corresponds to TRBD1 (6 bases align). The CDR3 protein: CASSQGQDQPQHF. The DNA sequence follows: TGTGCCAGCAGTCAGGGGCAAGATCAGCCCCAGCATTTT.